The sequence of this T cell receptor (beta chain) was determined in a study of cytomegalovirus exposure and HLA in healthy donors. The CDR3 runs 12 residues. Germline-derived CDR1 and CDR2 are MNHNS and SASEGT. V was cut by 9 bases and J by 5 bases, with 14 bases left in between. The PCR ran on 60 Vbeta and 13 Jbeta primers. TCRdb's copy holds only in-frame clones and misses some; the assay was immunoSEQ multiplex PCR. This sample has more than 80,000 clones, with 80% to 90% found just once. The source is a middle-aged man in good health and CMV-seronegative. The genes are TRBV6-1 and TRBJ2-7; tentatively, D is TRBD1 (5 bases). The sequenced material came from PBMCs. The CDR3: CASWQGFNEQYF. CDR3 in DNA: TGTGCCAGTTGGCAGGGATTCAACGAGCAGTACTTC.